This T cell receptor beta chain was obtained from a study of cytomegalovirus exposure and HLA in healthy donors. The germline V gene encodes CDR1 MDHEN and CDR2 SYDVKM. The CDR3 totals 16 residues. V was shortened by 7 bases and J by 2 bases, with 18 bases between the two germline ends. The repertoire was sequenced with immunoSEQ multiplex PCR; TCRdb's copy has only in-frame clones and lacks some. The sample contains 200,000 to 300,000 clones, around 86% of which appear only once. The gene calls are TRBV28 and TRBJ1-3, with D maybe TRBD1 (5 bases). Sequenced sample: PBMCs. This clonotype was obtained from a woman in her twenties or thirties in good health and CMV-seropositive. CDR3 sequence (DNA): TGTGCCAGCACCCCTGGGGGGGTCCAGCCTGGAAACACCATATATTTT. It encodes CASTPGGVQPGNTIYF. The variable domain in full, completed from reference TRBV28 and TRBJ1-3, reads DVKVTQSSRYLVKRTGEKVFLECVQDMDHENMFWYRQDPGLGLRLIYFSYDVKMKEKGDIPEGYSVSREKKERFSLILESASTNQTSMYLCASTPGGVQPGNTIYFGEGSWLTVV.